The next 3 T cell receptor beta chains were all read from a single sample in a study of blood T cell repertoires in COVID-19 (TCRdb year 2020). The library was generated by the immunoSEQ multiplex PCR assay. The clones in this table, taken by TCRdb from immuneACCESS, are in-frame only. Not every clone is retained; where verified, under half of the shortfall comes from an unresolved V gene, and the cause of the rest is unknown. The sample has 150,000 to 200,000 clones on record, roughly 85% of them singletons. Roughly 9.1% of the sample is in the top ten clones. Material for sequencing was peripheral blood. The source of these receptors is a middle-aged man with active or convalescent COVID-19.

The genes are TRBV18 and TRBJ1-5; 7 bases are a match to TRBD1. CDR1 and CDR2 from the germline V gene are KGHSH and LQKENI. V lost 3 bases and J lost 0; bases outside the gene matches: 5. The CDR3 is 16 residues long. For the CDR3, the DNA is TGTGCCAGCTCACCGGACAGGCTCTATAGCAATCAGCCCCAGCATTTT. Translation: CASSPDRLYSNQPQHF.

The J gene is TRBJ1-5, the V gene TRBV25-1; D is undetermined. V lost 1 base, J lost 2 bases, and 15 bases lay in between. Germline CDR1 MGHDK, CDR2 SYGVNS. The CDR3 has 17 residues. The CDR3 loop reads CASSEFPSRRGNQPQHF. The CDR3 DNA sequence: TGTGCCAGCAGTGAATTCCCCAGCAGGAGGGGCAATCAGCCCCAGCATTTT.

CDR3 DNA sequence: TGTGCCAGCAGCTTAGGATTAGACATTCAGTACTTC. Its protein product is CASSLGLDIQYF. V gene TRBV7-9 combines with J gene TRBJ2-4; no firm D call. V was pared by 1 base and J by 8 bases, with 6 bases between. The CDR3 sequence is 12 residues long. Germline loops: CDR1 SEHNR, CDR2 FQNEAQ (reference sequence). Supplemented by reference TRBV7-9 and TRBJ2-4, the full variable domain reads DTGVSQNPRHKITKRGQNVTFRCDPISEHNRLYWYRQTLGQGPEFLTYFQNEAQLEKSRLLSDRFSAERPKGSFSTLEIQRTEQGDSAMYLCASSLGLDIQYFGAGTRLSVL.